A selection of T cell receptor beta chains follows, all from one sample in a study of T-cell reconstitution after alpha-beta-depleted transplantation in children. MiXCR was run by TCRdb on the PCR reads, yielding one entry per CDR3 protein. The repertoire holds some 260,000 distinct CDR3 sequences, with roughly a quarter as singletons. Sequencing used PBMCs, mostly from graft donor cells, obtained 360 days after TCRalphabeta/CD19-depleted stem cell transplant. The receptors stem from a female patient between 2 and 15 years old who had a stem cell transplant for congenital amegakaryocytic thrombocytopenia, so the T cells may come from the graft donor. The CDR3 runs from the conserved cysteine through the conserved F or W. Fields, in order: V gene, CDR3 protein.

>TRBV20-1
CSAPYKNTGELFF
>TRBV27
CASRDGYSPLHF
>TRBV29-1
CSVVREVATEAFF
>TRBV7-9
CASSPRQVNTEAFF
>TRBV28
CASSTVTPLAKNIQYF
>TRBV12-3/TRBV12-4
CASRGDSEAFF
>TRBV5-1
CASSLGQGDDEQYF
>TRBV24-1
CATSDMGQGLNNEQFF
>TRBV14
CASSAIANSYNEQFF
>TRBV28
CASSPDNYEQYF
>TRBV29-1
CSVDSVANYGYTF
>TRBV10-3
CAISEDSVGSPPTRNSPLHF
>TRBV12-3/TRBV12-4
CATTTGLWDNEKLFF
>TRBV7-2
CAGRKNTWELFF
>TRBV4-1
CASSQPRDRGYEQYF